These T cell receptor beta chains were read from a single sample in a study of cytomegalovirus exposure and HLA in healthy donors. Clones were sequenced by immunoSEQ multiplex PCR, and TCRdb holds only the in-frame ones, with some missing. The top ten hold 3.5% of the sample, which has roughly 140,000 clones, roughly three quarters seen once. What was sequenced was PBMCs. The receptors originated from a human donor in good health. CDR3s include the opening cysteine and the closing phenylalanine or tryptophan. The D gene is left open where the match is weak. The listing skips clone size in some rows; elsewhere it reads once, few, many or a size class.

j_gene | abundance | v_gene | d_gene | CDR3aa | CDR3nt
TRBJ1-1 | NA | TRBV27 | TRBD1 | CASSLSGVSTGGTEAFF | TGTGCCAGCAGTTTATCGGGGGTCTCGACAGGGGGCACTGAAGCTTTCTTT
TRBJ1-2 | NA | TRBV28 | NA | CASYAAYGYTF | TGTGCCAGTTACGCGGCCTATGGCTACACCTTC
TRBJ2-7 | NA | TRBV4-3 | NA | CASSQESSEQYF | TGCGCCAGCAGCCAAGAATCGAGCGAGCAGTACTTC
TRBJ1-5 | NA | TRBV28 | TRBD1 | CASSPEQGHPGQPQHF | TGTGCCAGCAGTCCAGAACAGGGGCATCCGGGGCAGCCCCAGCATTTT
TRBJ2-7 | NA | TRBV5-4 | TRBD2 | CASSLAGTGGYEQYF | TGTGCCAGCAGCTTGGCCGGGACGGGGGGCTACGAGCAGTACTTC
TRBJ2-7 | NA | TRBV5-4 | NA | CASSTVGAYEQYF | TGTGCCAGCAGCACAGTCGGGGCCTACGAGCAGTACTTC
TRBJ1-2 | NA | TRBV19 | TRBD1 | CASKGNRGHLGYTF | TGTGCCAGTAAAGGCAACAGGGGGCATCTCGGCTACACCTTC
TRBJ2-3 | NA | TRBV9 | TRBD2 | CASSLAGGTDTQYF | TGTGCCAGCAGTCTCGCGGGAGGTACAGATACGCAGTATTTT
TRBJ1-2 | NA | TRBV11-2 | NA | CASSLDQFGSGRGYGYTF | TGTGCCAGCAGCTTAGATCAATTCGGTTCGGGCAGGGGCTATGGCTACACCTTC
TRBJ1-2 | few | TRBV11-3 | NA | CASSLRVRAAGYTF | TGTGCCAGCAGCTTGAGGGTGAGGGCTGCTGGCTACACCTTC
TRBJ1-1 | NA | TRBV18 | TRBD1 | CASSPPTGESGTEAFF | TGTGCCAGCTCACCACCGACAGGGGAGTCGGGCACTGAAGCTTTCTTT
TRBJ2-7 | NA | TRBV18 | TRBD2 | CASSPKTSGVTYEQYF | TGTGCCAGCTCACCGAAGACTAGCGGAGTAACCTACGAGCAGTACTTC
TRBJ2-3 | NA | TRBV6-1 | NA | CASKGVWATDTQYF | TGTGCCAGCAAAGGGGTATGGGCCACAGATACGCAGTATTTT
TRBJ1-2 | NA | TRBV27 | NA | CASSFRKGQPDSYYGYTF | TGTGCCAGCAGTTTCCGGAAGGGTCAACCCGACAGCTACTATGGCTACACCTTC
TRBJ2-7 | NA | TRBV5-6 | TRBD2 | CASSLNIAGGHEQYF | TGTGCCAGCAGCTTGAACATAGCGGGGGGCCACGAGCAGTACTTC
TRBJ1-1 | NA | TRBV6-5 | TRBD1 | CASSRTGQNTEAFF | TGTGCCAGCAGTCGGACAGGGCAGAACACTGAAGCTTTCTTT
TRBJ2-7 | once | TRBV7-6 | TRBD2 | CASSSAPGTSVNEQYF | TGTGCCAGCAGCTCGGCCCCTGGGACTAGCGTTAACGAGCAGTACTTC
TRBJ1-4 | few | TRBV30 | TRBD1 | CAWSVQGAQKLFF | TGTGCCTGGAGTGTACAGGGGGCCCAAAAACTGTTTTTT
TRBJ1-2 | NA | TRBV5-4 | TRBD1 | CASTQGATTNYGYTF | TGTGCCAGCACCCAGGGGGCCACCACTAACTATGGCTACACCTTC
TRBJ2-1 | NA | TRBV18 | NA | CASSHIQSSSYNEQFF | TGTGCCAGCTCACACATACAGTCGAGCTCCTACAATGAGCAGTTCTTC
TRBJ1-3 | few | TRBV28 | NA | CASSYDTLSGNTIYF | TGTGCCAGCAGTTATGACACCCTCTCTGGAAACACCATATATTTT
TRBJ1-1 | few | TRBV30 | NA | CAWVWGVNTEAFF | TGTGCCTGGGTCTGGGGAGTGAACACTGAAGCTTTCTTT
TRBJ1-5 | NA | TRBV27 | NA | CASSPGVRIQPQHF | TGTGCCAGCTCACCAGGGGTTAGGATCCAGCCCCAGCATTTT
TRBJ1-2 | NA | TRBV28 | NA | CASLGSGYTF | TGTGCCAGCTTGGGGAGTGGCTACACCTTC
TRBJ2-2 | NA | TRBV29-1 | NA | CSVARGGTGELFF | TGCAGCGTTGCTCGTGGCGGCACCGGGGAGCTGTTTTTT
TRBJ1-1 | NA | TRBV25-1 | TRBD1 | CASSGPGQGSPNTEAFF | TGTGCCAGCAGTGGACCGGGACAGGGTTCCCCGAACACTGAAGCTTTCTTT
TRBJ2-5 | NA | TRBV15 | TRBD1 | CATGTGGQETQYF | TGTGCCACGGGGACAGGGGGGCAAGAGACCCAGTACTTC
TRBJ1-2 | NA | TRBV19 | NA | CASSAGRGYGYTF | TGTGCCAGTAGCGCAGGGAGGGGCTATGGCTACACCTTC
TRBJ1-2 | NA | TRBV27 | TRBD1 | CASSHGTGVYGYPF | TGTGCCAGCAGTCACGGGACAGGGGTGTATGGCTACCCCTTC
TRBJ2-5 | NA | TRBV27 | TRBD2 | CASYSAGGPRKTQYF | TGTGCCAGCTATTCAGCGGGAGGGCCGAGGAAGACCCAGTACTTC
TRBJ2-1 | NA | TRBV7-2 | TRBD1 | CASSGRDRVYNEQFF | TGTGCCAGCAGCGGCCGGGACAGGGTGTACAATGAGCAGTTCTTC
TRBJ1-2 | NA | TRBV9 | NA | CAHNRRGLQCGYTF | TGTGCCCACAATCGGCGGGGGCTACAATGCGGCTACACCTTC
TRBJ2-5 | once | TRBV5-1 | NA | CASSPVGGETQYF | TGCGCCAGCAGCCCGGTGGGGGGAGAGACCCAGTACTTC
TRBJ2-1 | NA | TRBV15 | TRBD1 | CATSRDFGTGVVNEQFF | TGTGCCACCAGCAGAGATTTTGGGACAGGGGTTGTCAATGAGCAGTTCTTC
TRBJ2-7 | NA | TRBV5-4 | TRBD2 | CASSLTLSGRADYEQYF | TGTGCCAGCAGCTTGACCCTAAGCGGGAGGGCCGATTACGAGCAGTACTTC
TRBJ2-7 | once | TRBV27 | NA | CASSLRFGGYEQYF | TGTGCCAGCAGTTTACGTTTCGGAGGGTACGAGCAGTACTTC
TRBJ2-5 | NA | TRBV10-3 | NA | CAISQPSGGQRQETQYF | TGTGCCATCAGTCAACCAAGTGGGGGACAACGTCAAGAGACCCAGTACTTC
TRBJ1-5 | once | TRBV5-8 | NA | CASSFVEGQVRPQHF | TGTGCCAGCAGCTTCGTTGAGGGACAAGTAAGGCCCCAGCATTTT
TRBJ2-7 | NA | TRBV6-5 | TRBD1 | CASSYADRGRVEQYF | TGTGCCAGCAGTTACGCGGACAGGGGGCGAGTCGAGCAGTACTTC
TRBJ1-5 | NA | TRBV4-1 | NA | CASSRGSNQPQHF | TGCGCCAGCAGCAGGGGGAGCAATCAGCCCCAGCATTTT
TRBJ2-3 | few | TRBV4-3 | TRBD2 | CASSQGLAGGPNQYF | TGCGCCAGCAGCCAAGGGCTAGCGGGAGGTCCAAATCAGTATTTT
TRBJ1-1 | NA | TRBV28 | NA | CASRDSINTEAFF | TGTGCCAGCAGGGACAGTATCAACACTGAAGCTTTCTTT
TRBJ2-5 | NA | TRBV5-1 | TRBD2 | CASSLGGGPEETQYF | TGCGCCAGCAGCTTGGGGGGAGGGCCGGAAGAGACCCAGTACTTC
TRBJ1-4 | NA | TRBV10-1 | NA | CASSEGRRGEKLFF | TGCGCCAGCAGTGAGGGGCGTAGGGGTGAAAAACTGTTTTTT
TRBJ2-3 | NA | TRBV6-5 | TRBD2 | CASSLGGSLADTQYF | TGTGCCAGCAGTTTGGGCGGGAGCCTCGCAGATACGCAGTATTTT
TRBJ1-4 | NA | TRBV7-8 | NA | CASSLAQVSGGGGEKLFF | TGTGCCAGCAGCTTAGCGCAGGTTTCGGGAGGAGGTGGTGAAAAACTGTTTTTT
TRBJ2-1 | NA | TRBV7-2 | TRBD2 | CASSFGTSGRSGQFF | TGTGCCAGCAGTTTCGGGACTAGCGGGAGGTCAGGGCAGTTCTTC
TRBJ1-2 | NA | TRBV5-4 | TRBD1 | CASSLIKAGGGYTF | TGTGCCAGCAGCTTAATTAAAGCAGGGGGCGGCTACACCTTC
TRBJ2-2 | NA | TRBV7-3 | TRBD1 | CASSTRGPPNTGELFF | TGTGCCAGCAGCACAAGGGGGCCGCCTAACACCGGGGAGCTGTTTTTT
TRBJ1-1 | NA | TRBV14 | NA | CASSLTSNTEAFF | TGTGCCAGCAGCCTAACTTCTAACACTGAAGCTTTCTTT
TRBJ2-4 | NA | TRBV7-6 | NA | CASSLLGERDIQYF | TGTGCCAGCAGCTTACTAGGGGAGCGGGACATTCAGTACTTC
TRBJ2-2 | few | TRBV2 | NA | CASGSDTGELFF | TGTGCCAGCGGGAGCGACACCGGGGAGCTGTTTTTT
TRBJ1-1 | once | TRBV18 | NA | CASSRLTGNTEAFF | TGTGCCAGCTCCAGGTTGACAGGGAACACTGAAGCTTTCTTT
TRBJ1-2 | NA | TRBV6-5 | NA | CASSYSSTAHGYTF | TGTGCCAGCAGTTACTCCTCGACAGCCCATGGCTACACCTTC
TRBJ2-3 | NA | TRBV29-1 | TRBD1 | CSVPGQGTDTQYF | TGCAGCGTCCCGGGACAGGGTACAGATACGCAGTATTTT
TRBJ2-1 | NA | TRBV5-1 | TRBD1 | CASSWEPGQYNEQFF | TGCGCCAGCAGCTGGGAACCGGGACAGTACAATGAGCAGTTCTTC
TRBJ1-2 | NA | TRBV5-4 | NA | CASSFDNSNYGYTF | TGTGCCAGCAGCTTTGACAACAGTAACTATGGCTACACCTTC
TRBJ1-2 | NA | TRBV10-3 | TRBD1 | CAAQGAPSDGYPF | TGTGCCGCTCAGGGGGCCCCGTCTGATGGCTACCCCTTC
TRBJ2-7 | NA | TRBV25-1 | NA | CASRGDGNYEQYF | TGTGCCAGCAGGGGAGACGGAAACTACGAGCAGTACTTC